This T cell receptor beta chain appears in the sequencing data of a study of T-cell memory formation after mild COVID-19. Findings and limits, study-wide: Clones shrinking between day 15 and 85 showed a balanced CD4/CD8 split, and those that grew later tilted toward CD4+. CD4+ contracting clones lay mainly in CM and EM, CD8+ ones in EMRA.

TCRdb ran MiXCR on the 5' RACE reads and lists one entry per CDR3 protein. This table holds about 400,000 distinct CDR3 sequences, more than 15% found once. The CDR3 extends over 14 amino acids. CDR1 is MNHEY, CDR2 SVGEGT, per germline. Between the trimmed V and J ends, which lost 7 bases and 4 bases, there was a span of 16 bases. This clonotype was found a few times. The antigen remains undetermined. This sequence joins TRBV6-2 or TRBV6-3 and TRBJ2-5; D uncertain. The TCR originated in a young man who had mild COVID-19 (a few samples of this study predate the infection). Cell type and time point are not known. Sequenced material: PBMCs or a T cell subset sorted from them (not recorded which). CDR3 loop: CASNNSGPRETQYF. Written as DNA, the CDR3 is TGTGCCAGCAATAATTCCGGGCCAAGAGAGACCCAGTACTTC.